Below, 25 T cell receptor beta chains from the same sample are listed, as sequenced in a study of blood T cell repertoires in COVID-19. Method: immunoSEQ multiplex PCR; TCRdb's copy keeps in-frame clones and lacks some. In the table there are about 340,000 clones, 85% to 90% of which are singletons. The sample was peripheral blood. The receptors were gathered from a woman in her 70s with COVID-19, enrolled during active disease.

The chain joins TRBV27 to TRBJ1-2; D call uncertain. This CDR3 contains 14 residues. Germline assignment: CDR1 MNHEY and CDR2 SMNVEV (reference sequence). V gave up 3 bases and J gave up 7 bases, with 15 bases separating them. CDR3 in amino acids: CASSFPTGKSGYTF. CDR3 in DNA: TGTGCCAGCAGTTTCCCAACGGGGAAGAGTGGCTACACCTTC.

The DNA for the CDR3 is TGTGCCAGCAGCTTAAGGGGGTTCACTGAAGCTTTCTTT. Translating it yields CASSLRGFTEAFF. This rearrangement joins TRBV7-2 to TRBJ1-1, with D maybe TRBD1 (6 bases). The germline V and J ends were trimmed by 2 bases and 4 bases, with 8 bases remaining between them. CDR1 SGHTA and CDR2 FQGNSA come from the germline V gene. This CDR3 has 13 residues.

This chain uses TRBV7-2 with TRBJ1-2; D uncertain. CDR1 is SGHTA, CDR2 FQGNSA, per germline. V dropped 1 base and J dropped 0 bases, with 12 bases sitting between them. This CDR3 contains 16 residues. The chain's CDR3 is CASSLVAGNTNYGYTF. CDR3 nucleotide sequence: TGTGCCAGCAGCTTAGTAGCCGGGAACACTAACTATGGCTACACCTTC. The full variable domain, with the rest looked up from reference TRBV7-2 and TRBJ1-2, is GAGVSQSPSNKVTEKGKDVELRCDPISGHTALYWYRQSLGQGLEFLIYFQGNSAPDKSGLPSDRFSAERTGGSVSTLTIQRTQQEDSAVYLCASSLVAGNTNYGYTFGSGTRLTVV.

V is TRBV5-1 and J is TRBJ1-2; D gene uncertain. The germline V gene encodes CDR1 SGHRS and CDR2 YFSETQ. Trimming removed 4 bases at V and 3 bases at J, with 16 bases between. The CDR3 has 15 residues. The CDR3 DNA reads TGCGCCAGCAGCCTCGACTTAGGCCGGGACTATGGCTACACCTTC. Translating gives CASSLDLGRDYGYTF.

The chain carries TRBV7-8 and TRBJ2-1; TRBD1 matches at 9 bases. The CDR3 contains 15 residues. V shed 6 bases, J shed 5 bases, and the junction held 8 bases outside the gene matches. Looked up from germline, CDR1 is SGHVS and CDR2 is FQNEAQ. CDR3 in amino acids: CASSLMGQGNNEQFF. CDR3 nucleotides: TGTGCCAGCAGTTTAATGGGACAGGGAAACAATGAGCAGTTCTTC.

This clone was recorded only once. The chain is built from TRBV7-8 and TRBJ2-2, with TRBD2 as a possible D gene (6 bases). Trimming took off 5 bases at V and 4 bases at J, with 11 bases between the two ends. Looked up from germline, CDR1 is SGHVS and CDR2 is FQNEAQ. The CDR3 covers 14 residues. The CDR3 DNA is TGTGCCAGCAGCGCGGGACTGGCCACCGGGGAGCTGTTTTTT. Amino acids: CASSAGLATGELFF.

The chain recombines TRBV9 with TRBJ2-1; 11 bases agree with TRBD2. The germline V gene encodes CDR1 SGDLS and CDR2 YYNGEE. This CDR3 contains 16 residues. Germline trimming cut 0 bases from V and 4 bases from J; bases unmatched to any gene: 3. The DNA of the CDR3 is TGTGCCAGCAGCGTAGCTAGCGGGGGGTCATACAATGAGCAGTTCTTC. Translated, it gives CASSVASGGSYNEQFF. Full variable domain (remainder filled in from reference TRBV9 and TRBJ2-1): DSGVTQTPKHLITATGQRVTLRCSPRSGDLSVYWYQQSLDQGLQFLIQYYNGEERAKGNILERFSAQQFPDLHSELNLSSLELGDSALYFCASSVASGGSYNEQFFGPGTRLTVL.

The chain couples TRBV10-3 to TRBJ1-1, with 7 bases matching TRBD1. Germline CDR1 ENHRY, CDR2 SYGVKD. J lost 5 bases, V lost 4 bases, and 4 bases had no gene match. This CDR3 is 13 amino acids long. CDR3 sequence (DNA): TGTGCCATCAGTGGACAGACAGGGACTGAAGCTTTCTTT. Translated: CAISGQTGTEAFF.

The chain is built from TRBV7-9 and TRBJ1-1, with D hard to call. V was cut by 6 bases and J by 0 bases, with 8 bases left in between. The V gene's germline CDR1 is SEHNR and CDR2 FQNEAQ (reference sequence). The CDR3 consists of 13 residues. CDR3 amino acids: CASRLTMNTEAFF. Written as DNA, the CDR3 is TGTGCCAGCAGACTCACCATGAACACTGAAGCTTTCTTT.

The V and J genes are TRBV27 and TRBJ1-2; D is perhaps TRBD1 (5 bases). This CDR3 is built from 15 residues. Per the germline V gene, CDR1 is MNHEY and CDR2 is SMNVEV (reference sequence). Trimming shortened V by 6 bases and J by 6 bases, and 20 bases separated the two germline ends. The CDR3 protein is CASSFDRLGRDGYTF. CDR3 sequence (DNA): TGTGCCAGCAGCTTTGACAGACTCGGACGCGATGGCTACACCTTC.

The chain employs TRBV9 and TRBJ2-5; perhaps TRBD2 as D (6 bases). This CDR3 spans 15 amino acids. The V and J ends lost 0 bases and 5 bases respectively, with 14 bases between them. Germline values: CDR1 SGDLS, CDR2 YYNGEE. The CDR3 is CASSVANGEAETQYF. The CDR3 DNA is TGTGCCAGCAGCGTAGCAAACGGGGAGGCGGAGACCCAGTACTTC. Based on the CDR3 plus reference TRBV9 and TRBJ2-5, the full variable domain is DSGVTQTPKHLITATGQRVTLRCSPRSGDLSVYWYQQSLDQGLQFLIQYYNGEERAKGNILERFSAQQFPDLHSELNLSSLELGDSALYFCASSVANGEAETQYFGPGTRLLVL.

The rearrangement joins TRBV29-1 to TRBJ1-2, with D possibly being TRBD1 (6 bases). Germline CDR1 SQVTM, CDR2 ANQGSEA. The CDR3 loop spans 12 amino acids. Trimming removed 4 bases from V and 5 bases from J, with 11 bases in between. CDR3 DNA: TGCAGCGTTGTGGCAGGGGATTATGGCTACACCTTC. It specifies CSVVAGDYGYTF.

The V and J genes are TRBV27 and TRBJ2-7; TRBD1 agrees at 9 bases. Germline lookup yields CDR1 MNHEY and CDR2 SMNVEV (reference sequence). The CDR3 spans 15 residues. J was trimmed by 5 bases and V by 4 bases; bases with no gene match: 9. The CDR3 DNA reads as TGTGCCAGCAGTTACAGGGGGCCCGGTGTCAACGAGCAGTACTTC. Its translation: CASSYRGPGVNEQYF.

V usage is TRBV11-2 and J usage is TRBJ1-4; D not resolved. The CDR3 loop spans 14 amino acids. Germline V gene data show CDR1 as SGHAT and CDR2 as FQNNGV. Trimming took 5 bases from V and 4 from J, leaving 11 bases between them. The CDR3 DNA is TGTGCCAGCAGCCTACGGGTCAATAATGAAAAACTGTTTTTT. Amino acid sequence: CASSLRVNNEKLFF.

This sequence joins TRBV30 and TRBJ2-6; 7 bases map to TRBD1. With V trimmed by 4 bases and J by 2 bases, 2 bases remained unmatched. Looked up from germline, CDR1 is GTSNPN and CDR2 is SVGIG (reference sequence). The CDR3 consists of 14 residues. The CDR3 loop reads CAWNGQAGANVLTF. Written as DNA, the CDR3 is TGTGCCTGGAACGGACAGGCTGGGGCCAACGTCCTGACTTTC.

The chain uses TRBV28 and TRBJ2-7; D possibly corresponds to TRBD1 (5 bases). CDR1 and CDR2 from the germline V gene are MDHEN and SYDVKM. CDR3 length: 15 amino acids. V was trimmed by 6 bases and J by 9 bases, leaving 24 bases between them. CDR3 in DNA: TGTGCCAGCAGCCCCGCGGAGCGACAGCACCAGGGGCAGTACTTC. This translates into CASSPAERQHQGQYF.

The V call is TRBV19, the J call TRBJ2-2, with 8 bases aligning to TRBD2. The CDR3 contains 17 residues. V was clipped by 4 bases and J by 1 base; unmatched bases: 8. Per germline, CDR1 LNHDA and CDR2 SQIVND (reference sequence). In nucleotides, the CDR3 is TGTGCCAGTAGTAAGGGGCCTAGCGGGTGGAACACCGGGGAGCTGTTTTTT. Its translation: CASSKGPSGWNTGELFF.

V gene TRBV6-6 combines with J gene TRBJ1-3; D possibly corresponds to TRBD1 (6 bases). Germline V gene sequence: CDR1 MNHNY, CDR2 SVGAGI (reference sequence). The CDR3 totals 13 residues. The V end lost 6 bases, the J end lost 4 bases, and 10 bases lay between the germline ends. CDR3 amino acids: CASSVGAGNTIYF. Here the CDR3 DNA reads TGTGCCAGCAGCGTGGGGGCCGGAAACACCATATATTTT.

This clone was recorded once. V usage is TRBV5-1 and J usage is TRBJ1-3; no firm D call. This CDR3 has 14 residues. In germline, CDR1 is SGHRS, CDR2 YFSETQ. Trimming cost V 7 bases and J 0 bases, with 11 bases left between them. The DNA for the CDR3 is TGCGCCAGCGGTTTAGAGGACTCTGGAAACACCATATATTTT. Translation gives CASGLEDSGNTIYF. Together with reference TRBV5-1 and TRBJ1-3, the CDR3 gives the full variable domain: KAGVTQTPRYLIKTRGQQVTLSCSPISGHRSVSWYQQTPGQGLQFLFEYFSETQRNKGNFPGRFSGRQFSNSRSEMNVSTLELGDSALYLCASGLEDSGNTIYFGEGSWLTVV.

A word on this clone: Its ends do not fully match the called genes, so a read error is possible. This chain links TRBV6-6 with TRBJ2-1; D gene unclear. The germline CDR1 and CDR2 sequences are MNHNY and SVGAGI (reference sequence). CDR3 length: 12 amino acids. The DNA for the CDR3 is TGTGCCAGCAGTTACTCCGACAATGAGCAGTTCTTC. Translating it yields CASSYSDNEQFF.

This clone was seen just once. The chain links TRBV6-6 to TRBJ2-1; no firm D call. The germline gives CDR1 MNHNY, CDR2 SVGAGI (reference sequence). The CDR3 runs to 10 residues. Trimming stripped 6 bases from V and 10 bases from J, with 7 bases between. The CDR3 nucleotides read TGTGCCAGCAGCGTACGGGAGCAGTTCTTC. This sequence encodes CASSVREQFF.

J is TRBJ2-1 and V is TRBV28; 10 bases are shared with TRBD1. Per the germline V gene, CDR1 is MDHEN and CDR2 is SYDVKM. CDR3 length: 16 amino acids. After removal of 6 bases from V and 4 bases from J, the junction contained 9 bases not matched to a gene. The CDR3 DNA reads as TGTGCCAGCAGCCGCACCGGGACAGGGGTTTACAATGAGCAGTTCTTC. Its protein is CASSRTGTGVYNEQFF.

The rearrangement links TRBV7-2 to TRBJ1-2, with 11 positions matching TRBD1. This CDR3 region has 14 residues. Per germline, CDR1 SGHTA and CDR2 FQGNSA. V lost 4 bases to trimming and J lost 2 bases; unmatched junction nucleotides: 0. CDR3 in amino acids: CASSWDRGNYGYTF. CDR3 nucleotides: TGTGCCAGCAGCTGGGACAGGGGGAACTATGGCTACACCTTC. Variable domain in full (rest from reference TRBV7-2 and TRBJ1-2): GAGVSQSPSNKVTEKGKDVELRCDPISGHTALYWYRQSLGQGLEFLIYFQGNSAPDKSGLPSDRFSAERTGGSVSTLTIQRTQQEDSAVYLCASSWDRGNYGYTFGSGTRLTVV.

This clone was detected only a few times. The rearrangement uses TRBV19 and TRBJ1-2; weak D call: TRBD1 (6 bases). The CDR3 totals 14 residues. In germline, CDR1 is LNHDA, CDR2 SQIVND (reference sequence). Trimming removed 7 bases at V and 2 bases at J, with 14 bases between. The CDR3 bases are TGTGCCAGTACCCTGGGGGACAACAACTATGGCTACACCTTC. It codes for CASTLGDNNYGYTF.

On this clone: This sample includes further DNA sequences coding for the same CDR3. V is TRBV10-3 and J is TRBJ2-3, with 15 bases aligning to TRBD2. The V segment lost 9 bases and the J segment 4 bases; nucleotides outside the gene matches: 2. This CDR3 contains 14 residues. Germline V gene data show CDR1 as ENHRY and CDR2 as SYGVKD. The CDR3 nucleotides read TGTGCCATACGGACTAGCGGGGGGGCAGATACGCAGTATTTT. Amino acids: CAIRTSGGADTQYF.